One TCR beta chain is described in this entry. This clonotype was observed at least ten times. There is no known antigen for this receptor. No much larger clone is present one base from it, and per-base qualities are unavailable. V and J lose 3 bases and 0 bases, and a span of 12 bases separates them. The CDR3, from cysteine to phenylalanine, totals 15 residues. Only the CDR3 portion is preserved as DNA: 45 bases, with reading frame beginning at the first base. According to the germline V gene (reference sequence), CDR1 reads SEHNR and CDR2 reads FQNEAQ. Library creation used multiplex PCR. These reads were obtained on an Illumina HiSeq 4000. iRepertoire HTBI primers and Arm-PCR amplification of CDR3 regions were used to construct TCR beta libraries. Gel purification was performed on PCR products prior to sequencing. The original pipeline was this. A total of around 59 TRBV and approximately 13 TRBJ segments were identified across samples and were used for gene usage analysis of CDR3 amino acid clonotypes. COPE and FqMerger were used to merge the filtered high-quality paired reads into contigs. BLAST was used to align contigs to IMGT TRBV, TRBD and TRBJ reference genes, and CDR3 was defined according to IMGT. Highly expanded clones were defined as clonotypes with a frequency above 0.1%. Shannon entropy was used to measure repertoire diversity, and the Gini coefficient was used to measure V-J evenness. Public clonotypes were defined as clonotypes shared by more than one individual. TCRdb's own reprocessing of the public reads used fastp at Q25 and MiXCR and kept productive beta chains. For every CDR3 protein sequence, its rows merge into one entry that carries the most common genes and DNA. For this entry, the V and J calls and clone size follow TCRdb and not the study's own pipeline. The sample data list roughly 430,000 distinct CDR3 sequences, and roughly 17% of these were observed just once. The ten largest account for approximately 12% of the sample.

The sample belongs to a study of regulatory T cells in long-lasting Graves disease listed by TCRdb under 2021. The study in broad terms: Newly diagnosed Graves' disease patients had taken antithyroid drugs for less than 3 months. Peripheral blood TCR sequencing and RNA sequencing compared persistent Graves' disease patients with newly diagnosed Graves' disease patients. TCR sequencing covered some 13 persistent and approximately 20 newly diagnosed Graves' disease patients, 33 samples in total. The study took place in China and was registered as a clinical trial. General findings and caveats noted by the study authors: The authors acknowledged the small sample size as a limitation that may reduce accuracy. Patients with persistent disease shared more public clonotypes (approximately 2,500) than newly diagnosed patients did (more than 900). Lower TCR Shannon entropy and fewer highly expanded clones were observed in persistent Graves' disease patients than in newly diagnosed patients, which suggested clonal expansion. TRBV28, TRBJ1-2 and TRBJ2-5 were preferentially used in persistent disease, while TRBV20-1 and TRBJ2-1 were favored in newly diagnosed disease. Peripheral blood alone was examined, since thyroid tissue, which constituted the primary lesion, could not be accessed. Sequencing and analysis were restricted to the TCR beta chain.

The sample's time point label is to be understood as: newly diagnosed GD, antithyroid drugs for less than 3 months. For both TCR sequencing and RNA sequencing, RNA was extracted from PBMCs using TRIzol. The diagnosis of Graves' disease was made according to American Thyroid Association guidelines. Patients for the study were recruited at an endocrinology department in Xi'an, China. Each patient gave approximately 9 milliliters of peripheral blood, collected in an EDTA anticoagulant tube. Ficoll Paque Plus density gradient separation was used to isolate PBMCs, and no further T cell sorting was done. An Agilent 2100 Bioanalyzer and agarose gel were used to check RNA quality, while a NanoDrop 2000 measured RNA concentration. This sample also appeared in a second study, on T cells in Graves' hyperthyroidism and ophthalmopathy. The second study's authors report: Graves' hyperthyroidism was defined as stable when no progression to ophthalmopathy occurred over 18 months of follow-up. Hyperthyroidism patients were newly diagnosed, had a disease duration of under 2 months, and were aged 18 to 65 years. Any patient with an uncontrolled infection, another autoimmune disease, pregnancy or lactation was excluded. Clinical symptoms, serum thyroxine and TRAb, thyroid ultrasound, and orbital computed tomography formed the basis for the diagnoses. The first round of RT-PCR for the TCR CDR3 was performed with the HTBI primer set and the Qiagen OneStep RT-PCR kit. Most expanded thyroid clonotypes (frequency above 0.001) were also found in blood, which suggests that blood repertoires may mirror thyroid immune responses. A 13 V-J signature model separated ophthalmopathy from stable hyperthyroidism, with 87.88% sensitivity and around 84% specificity in cross-validation and 80%/75% in testing. In validation, the model predicted progression to ophthalmopathy a median of about 6.8 months before onset, with about 70% sensitivity and about 72% specificity. To identify TCR V-J signatures that set the groups apart, the researchers used a discovery cohort of about a hundred patients, made up of approximately 43 with Graves' ophthalmopathy and approximately 57 with stable Graves' hyperthyroidism. An independent validation cohort of about 20 hyperthyroidism patients and 17 patients who later progressed to ophthalmopathy tested prospective prediction of ophthalmopathy. The 90 or so discovery patients were randomly split 7:3 into training and test sets. In addition, the study compared T-cell repertoires in thyroid tissue and in blood from roughly six Graves' hyperthyroidism patients. Following sampling, methimazole starting at 30 mg daily was given to hyperthyroidism patients, and high-dose intravenous methylprednisolone was given to ophthalmopathy patients. Libraries were constructed in a second round of multiplex PCR, after which size selection and purification were performed. Paired-end sequencing of the libraries was performed with 100 bp reads on an Illumina HiSeq2000. SOAPnuke was used to process the raw data, throwing out any read that contained adapters or uncalled bases, had a mean Phred below 15, or lacked an exact constant-primer or identifier match. High-quality paired reads were merged with COPE v1.2.5, and unique nucleotide sequences were defined as clonotypes. Clonotypes were aligned to IMGT TRBV, TRBD and TRBJ reference segments using MiTCR v1.1. The analysis included only V-J combinations with a frequency above 0.0001, which together covered about 99% of the repertoires. The TCS score was defined as F50 (clonal expansion) divided by E x V (chaos), with BLOSUM62-based TCRdist calculated between CDR3 peptides within each V-J. Welch's t-statistics and random forest reduced around 510 V-J features to 13, which were used in a naive Bayes classifier (R e1071). Sample size was not statistically predetermined, and blinding of investigators to group allocation was not performed. The paper describes TCR Vbeta CDR3 sequencing of roughly 130 peripheral blood samples, made up of 43 ophthalmopathy patients, around 78 hyperthyroidism patients and 17 progressor patients.

The input for sequencing was peripheral blood mononuclear cells (PBMCs), taken at new diagnosis, from a patient treated with antithyroid drugs. This TCR derives from a woman aged 25 to 39 with Graves disease. Donor details come from another sample of the same person, matched by shared clones. In this chain, TRBV7-9 is recombined with TRBJ2-7; the D gene is perhaps TRBD2, from 5 matching bases. The CDR3 sequence is CASSLWAADSYEQYF. The DNA sequence reads TGTGCCAGCAGCTTGTGGGCAGCGGACTCCTACGAGCAGTACTTC.